Below, 25 T cell receptor beta chains from the same sample are listed, as sequenced in a study of identical twins. TCRdb recomputed calls from the 5' RACE reads with MiXCR, one row per CDR3 protein. The repertoire holds 200,000 or so distinct CDR3 sequences, with less than 8% as singletons. These data also formed part of another study, on yellow fever vaccine responses in identical twins.

The sample comprised memory (CD45RO+) T cells sorted from blood. Receptors were obtained from a woman aged 18-29 years in good health.

This clonotype was recorded many times. The chain uses TRBV12-3 or TRBV12-4 and TRBJ1-2; 8 bases are a match to TRBD1. CDR3 length: 14 residues. J lost 3 bases, V lost 6 bases, and 6 bases had no gene match. CDR3: CASRRTGRDYGYTF. The DNA for the CDR3 is TGTGCCAGCAGGAGGACAGGGAGAGACTATGGCTACACCTTC.

At least ten counts were recorded for this clonotype. The chain joins TRBV4-3 to TRBJ2-5; TRBD1 agrees at 9 bases. CDR3 length: 15 amino acids. The germline V gene encodes CDR1 LGHNA and CDR2 YSLEER. The V and J ends lost 4 bases and 2 bases, in that order; junction bases with no gene match: 5. The chain's CDR3 is CASSLQDRGQETQYF. The CDR3 nucleotides are TGCGCCAGCAGCCTCCAAGACAGGGGGCAAGAGACCCAGTACTTC.

Remarks on this clonotype: A read error is possible here, since a much larger clone lies one base away. This rearrangement joins TRBV10-1 to TRBJ2-1, with D tentatively TRBD2 (5 bases). Trimming cost V 5 bases and J 6 bases, with 17 bases left between them. Germline lookup yields CDR1 WNHNN and CDR2 SYGVQD (reference sequence). CDR3 length: 15 amino acids. The CDR3 region has the DNA TGCGCCAGCAGTCGGATCGGGAAATCTGGCAATGAGCAGTTCTTC. Translation: CASSRIGKSGNEQFF.

This clonotype was detected many times. The chain links TRBV5-6 to TRBJ1-6; 7 bases are shared with TRBD1. The CDR3 loop spans 15 amino acids. Germline V gene lookup returns CDR1 SGHDT and CDR2 YYEEEE. With 4 bases clipped from V and 5 bases from J, the junction kept 6 bases outside the gene matches. DNA for the CDR3: TGTGCCAGCAGCCTCGGACAGGCGGATAATTCACCCCTCCACTTT. It encodes CASSLGQADNSPLHF.

This clonotype was counted many times. The chain employs TRBV2 and TRBJ2-2; TRBD2 matches 13 bases. After removal of 6 bases from V and 5 bases from J, the junction contained 3 bases not matched to a gene. The CDR3 spans 15 residues. The germline V gene has CDR1 SNHLY and CDR2 FYNNEI. CDR3: CASSTSGGDTGELFF. CDR3 DNA sequence: TGTGCCAGCAGCACTAGCGGGGGGGATACCGGGGAGCTGTTTTTT.

The chain is built from TRBV5-1 and TRBJ1-3; no firm D call. Germline V gene sequence: CDR1 SGHRS, CDR2 YFSETQ. The CDR3 is 13 residues long. V lost 4 bases, J lost 3 bases, and 8 bases lay in between. The CDR3 bases are TGCGCCAGCAGCACCGAACTTGGAAACACCATATATTTT. Amino acids: CASSTELGNTIYF.

This clonotype was detected ten times or more. The chain combines TRBV29-1 with TRBJ2-5; D is perhaps TRBD1 (6 bases). CDR1 and CDR2 (germline): SQVTM, ANQGSEA. The CDR3 runs to 12 residues. The germline V and J ends were trimmed by 4 bases and 5 bases, with 11 bases remaining between them. The CDR3 region has the DNA TGCAGCGTTGTACAGGGTGGGGAGACCCAGTACTTC. This translates into CSVVQGGETQYF.

This clonotype has a count of ten or more. Here the CDR3 reads CSARASLAPNTGELFF. CDR3 DNA sequence: TGCAGTGCTAGAGCCAGTCTAGCGCCAAACACCGGGGAGCTGTTTTTT. The rearrangement links TRBV20-1 to TRBJ2-2; D possibly corresponds to TRBD2 (6 bases). Germline loops: CDR1 DFQATT, CDR2 SNEGSKA (reference sequence). The CDR3 runs 16 residues. Deletions cut 1 base from V and 2 bases from J, with 14 bases between.

In this sample, this clonotype turned up a few times. This chain uses TRBV5-1 with TRBJ2-5; TRBD2 might be the D (5 bases). V was shortened by 8 bases and J by 5 bases, with 16 bases between the two germline ends. The CDR3 runs to 13 residues. Per the germline V gene, CDR1 is SGHRS and CDR2 is YFSETQ. Written as DNA, the CDR3 is TGCGCCAGTTCCGGCGAGGGTACCGAGACCCAGTACTTC. Protein sequence: CASSGEGTETQYF. Variable domain in full (rest from reference TRBV5-1 and TRBJ2-5): KAGVTQTPRYLIKTRGQQVTLSCSPISGHRSVSWYQQTPGQGLQFLFEYFSETQRNKGNFPGRFSGRQFSNSRSEMNVSTLELGDSALYLCASSGEGTETQYFGPGTRLLVL.

This clonotype was recorded a few times. This rearrangement joins TRBV5-1 to TRBJ2-2; TRBD2 might be the D (5 bases). This CDR3 comprises 16 residues. CDR1 is SGHRS and CDR2 is YFSETQ in the germline V gene. Trimming left V 2 bases short and J 3 bases short, with 14 bases between. The CDR3 is CASSFDGNRDTGELFF. Written as DNA, the CDR3 is TGCGCCAGCAGCTTCGACGGGAATAGGGACACCGGGGAGCTGTTTTTT.

This clonotype has only a few counts. CDR3 DNA sequence: TGTGCCAGCAGCTTAGCATTCCGGGGCACTGAAGCTTTCTTT. Its protein product is CASSLAFRGTEAFF. The chain combines TRBV7-2 with TRBJ1-1; D gene uncertain. The CDR3 extends over 14 amino acids. Germline V CDR1 and CDR2: SGHTA, FQGNSA. Trimming removed 0 bases from V and 4 bases from J, with 9 bases in between. The variable domain in full, with the rest retrieved from reference TRBV7-2 and TRBJ1-1, is GAGVSQSPSNKVTEKGKDVELRCDPISGHTALYWYRQSLGQGLEFLIYFQGNSAPDKSGLPSDRFSAERTGGSVSTLTIQRTQQEDSAVYLCASSLAFRGTEAFFGQGTRLTVV.

The table lists this clonotype with many counts. The chain uses TRBV29-1 and TRBJ2-7; D is possibly TRBD2 (6 bases). Germline CDR1 reads SQVTM; CDR2 reads ANQGSEA. This CDR3 region has 12 residues. V was shortened by 4 bases and J by 5 bases, with 12 bases between the two germline ends. CDR3 DNA sequence: TGCAGCGTTGGGAGGGCGAACAACGAGCAGTACTTC. This gives the protein CSVGRANNEQYF.

This clonotype was seen at least ten times. The chain couples TRBV27 to TRBJ2-1; D might be TRBD1 (6 bases). Trimming stripped 0 bases from V and 5 bases from J, with 14 bases between. The length of the CDR3 is 16 residues. CDR1 is MNHEY and CDR2 is SMNVEV in the germline V gene (reference sequence). Here the CDR3 reads CASSLSFRGDDNEQFF. The CDR3 nucleotides are TGTGCCAGCAGTTTATCGTTCAGGGGAGACGACAATGAGCAGTTCTTC.

The chain is built from TRBV20-1 and TRBJ2-3; 11 bases line up with TRBD2. CDR3 length: 19 residues. Germline CDR1 and CDR2: DFQATT and SNEGSKA (reference sequence). The V segment lost 6 bases and the J segment 4 bases; nucleotides outside the gene matches: 21. This chain's CDR3 is CSALAPNLAGGLSPDTQYF. CDR3 sequence (DNA): TGCAGTGCGCTCGCGCCGAATCTAGCGGGAGGACTTTCTCCAGATACGCAGTATTTT.

This clonotype has ten or more counts. This sequence joins TRBV7-8 and TRBJ2-3; D assignment may be TRBD1 or TRBD2 (5 bases each). There are 14 residues in the CDR3. Germline loops: CDR1 SGHVS, CDR2 FQNEAQ. Trimming cost V 1 base and J 5 bases, with 10 bases left between them. The DNA for the CDR3 is TGTGCCAGCAGCTTAGAGGCGAGGGGAGATACGCAGTATTTT. This codes for CASSLEARGDTQYF.

The sample holds many counts of this clonotype. The chain employs TRBV6-1 and TRBJ2-7; 9 nucleotides match TRBD2. Trimming at V came to 6 bases and at J to 4 bases, leaving 13 bases not matched to a gene. The CDR3 consists of 16 residues. Germline CDR1 reads MNHNS; CDR2 reads SASEGT. The CDR3 region is CASRIAGAGLPYEQYF. The CDR3 nucleotides read TGTGCCAGCAGAATAGCGGGGGCTGGCCTACCTTACGAGCAGTACTTC.

This clonotype appeared a few times. The chain employs TRBV12-3 or TRBV12-4 and TRBJ1-6; the D is unclear. The CDR3 runs 15 residues. Trimming cost V 2 bases and J 7 bases, with 12 bases left between them. CDR3 protein: CASSLNPIGNSPLHF. CDR3 nucleotides: TGTGCCAGCAGTTTAAACCCTATAGGGAATTCACCCCTCCACTTT.

In this sample, this clonotype turned up a few times. This rearrangement joins TRBV11-2 to TRBJ2-1; D might be TRBD1 (6 bases). The CDR3 runs to 16 residues. The V and J ends lost 3 bases and 2 bases respectively, with 14 bases between them. The germline V gene has CDR1 SGHAT and CDR2 FQNNGV. CDR3 protein: CASSFRRAGAYNEQFF. The CDR3 nucleotides read TGTGCCAGCAGCTTCAGGCGGGCAGGGGCCTACAATGAGCAGTTCTTC.

The table lists this clonotype with many counts. The V call is TRBV15, the J call TRBJ1-6, with D hard to call. The CDR3 has 15 amino acids. Per germline, CDR1 LNHNV and CDR2 YYDKDF (reference sequence). The V and J ends lost 0 bases and 2 bases respectively, with 5 bases between them. The CDR3 region is CATSRDGTYNSPLHF. In DNA, the CDR3 is TGTGCCACCAGCAGAGATGGGACCTATAATTCACCCCTCCACTTT.

The V and J genes are TRBV20-1 and TRBJ2-3; D unresolved. The V end lost 4 bases, the J end lost 1 base, and 9 bases lay between the germline ends. Germline lookup yields CDR1 DFQATT and CDR2 SNEGSKA (reference sequence). The CDR3 extends over 13 amino acids. CDR3 region: CSAKVTGTDTQYF. The DNA for the CDR3 is TGCAGTGCTAAAGTTACTGGCACAGATACGCAGTATTTT.

In its sample, this clonotype was seen a few times. This sequence joins TRBV19 and TRBJ2-1; 8 nucleotides agree with TRBD2. Germline CDR1 LNHDA, CDR2 SQIVND (reference sequence). The length of the CDR3 is 15 residues. V shed 4 bases, J shed 4 bases, and the junction held 6 bases outside the gene matches. CDR3 region: CASSTLLAVYNEQFF. DNA for the CDR3: TGTGCCAGTAGTACCCTACTAGCGGTTTACAATGAGCAGTTCTTC.

The chain carries TRBV6-2 or TRBV6-3 and TRBJ1-5, with D uncertain. This CDR3 comprises 16 residues. Germline-derived CDR1 and CDR2 are MNHEY and SVGEGT. V was clipped by 0 bases and J by 0 bases, with 9 bases between them. CDR3 protein: CASSYSPEYSNQPQHF. The CDR3 region has the DNA TGTGCCAGCAGTTACTCGCCGGAATATAGCAATCAGCCCCAGCATTTT.

At least ten counts were recorded for this clonotype. This chain connects TRBV5-1 to TRBJ2-3; 9 nucleotides align to TRBD1. Trimming took 3 bases from V and 2 from J; bases not matched to a gene: 7. The CDR3 runs to 16 residues. Germline CDR1 and CDR2: SGHRS and YFSETQ. The CDR3 region has the DNA TGCGCCAGCAGCTCCGGGACAGGGCCGCTCACAGATACGCAGTATTTT. It specifies CASSSGTGPLTDTQYF.

V usage is TRBV2 and J usage is TRBJ2-7; no firm D call. CDR1 and CDR2 from the germline V gene are SNHLY and FYNNEI. CDR3 length: 12 amino acids. Trimming stripped 6 bases from V and 4 bases from J, with 10 bases between. The CDR3 sequence is CASRTDGYEQYF. In DNA form, the CDR3 reads TGTGCCAGCAGGACGGATGGGTACGAGCAGTACTTC.

A note on this clonotype: With a much larger clone just one base away, this may be a read error. The gene calls are TRBV5-8 and TRBJ2-1, with D possibly called TRBD1 or TRBD2 (6 bases each). The CDR3 runs to 16 residues. The V gene lost 7 bases and the J gene lost 1 base, with 18 bases spanning the gap. Germline V gene sequence: CDR1 SGHTS, CDR2 YDEGEE. CDR3 coding DNA: TGTGCCAGCGGCTACGGGGGCCCCAGGTCCTACAATGAGCAGTTCTTC. Amino acids: CASGYGGPRSYNEQFF.